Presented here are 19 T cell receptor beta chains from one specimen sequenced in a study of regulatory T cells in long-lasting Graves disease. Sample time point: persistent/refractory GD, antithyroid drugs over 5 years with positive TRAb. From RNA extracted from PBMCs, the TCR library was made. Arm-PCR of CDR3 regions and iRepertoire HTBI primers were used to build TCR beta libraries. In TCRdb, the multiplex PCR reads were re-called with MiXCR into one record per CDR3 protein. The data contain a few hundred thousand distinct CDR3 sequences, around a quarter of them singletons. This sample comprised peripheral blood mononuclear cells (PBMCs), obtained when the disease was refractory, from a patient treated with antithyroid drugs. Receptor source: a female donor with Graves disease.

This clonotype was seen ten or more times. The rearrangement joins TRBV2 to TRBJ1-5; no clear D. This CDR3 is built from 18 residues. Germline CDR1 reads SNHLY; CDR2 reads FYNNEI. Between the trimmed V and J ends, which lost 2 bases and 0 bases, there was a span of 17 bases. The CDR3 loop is CASSESYLMWDSNQPQHF. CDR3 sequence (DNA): TGTGCCAGCAGTGAATCGTATCTCATGTGGGATAGCAATCAGCCCCAGCATTTT.

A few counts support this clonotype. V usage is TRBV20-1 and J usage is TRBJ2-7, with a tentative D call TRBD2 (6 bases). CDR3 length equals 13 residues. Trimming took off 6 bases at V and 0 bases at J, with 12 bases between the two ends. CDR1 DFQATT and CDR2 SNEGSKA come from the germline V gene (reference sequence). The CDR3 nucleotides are TGCAGTGCCCTCTTAGCGGCCTCCTACGAGCAGTACTTC. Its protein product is CSALLAASYEQYF.

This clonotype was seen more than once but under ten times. CDR3 bases: TGTGCCAGCAGTGAAAAGGCTCAGGGGCGGAATGAAAAACTGTTTTTT. It encodes CASSEKAQGRNEKLFF. The genes are TRBV27 and TRBJ1-4; tentatively, D is TRBD1 (6 bases). The CDR3 loop spans 16 amino acids. Germline CDR1 is MNHEY and CDR2 is SMNVEV (reference sequence). V was cut by 5 bases and J by 5 bases, with 18 bases left in between.

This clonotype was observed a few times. Here the CDR3 DNA reads TGTGCCAGCAGAGTAGCGGGAGATGTGGAGACCCAGTACTTC. As protein: CASRVAGDVETQYF. The V call is TRBV12-3 or TRBV12-4, the J call TRBJ2-5; 9 bases agree with TRBD2. The length of the CDR3 is 14 residues. V shed 6 bases and J 5 bases; nucleotides not matched to a gene: 7.

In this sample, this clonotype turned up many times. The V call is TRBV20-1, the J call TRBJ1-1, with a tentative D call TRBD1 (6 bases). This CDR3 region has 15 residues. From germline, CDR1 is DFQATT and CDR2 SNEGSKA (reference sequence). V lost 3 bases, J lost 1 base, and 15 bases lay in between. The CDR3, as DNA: TGCAGTGCTAGTGCCATCGGGGGGGCGAACACTGAAGCTTTCTTT. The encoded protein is CSASAIGGANTEAFF.

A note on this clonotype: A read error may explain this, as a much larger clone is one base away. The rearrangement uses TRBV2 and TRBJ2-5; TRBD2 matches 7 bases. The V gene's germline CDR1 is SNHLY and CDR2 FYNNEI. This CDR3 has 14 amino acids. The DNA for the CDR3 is TGTGCCAGCAGGAGCGGGGTGTACCAAGAGACCCGGTACTTC. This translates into CASRSGVYQETRYF.

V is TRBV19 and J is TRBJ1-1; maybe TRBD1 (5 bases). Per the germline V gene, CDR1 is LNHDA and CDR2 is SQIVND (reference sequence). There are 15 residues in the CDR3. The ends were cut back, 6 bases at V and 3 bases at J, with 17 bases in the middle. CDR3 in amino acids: CASSQGWGSHTEAFF. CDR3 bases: TGTGCCAGTAGCCAGGGTTGGGGATCCCACACTGAAGCTTTCTTT.

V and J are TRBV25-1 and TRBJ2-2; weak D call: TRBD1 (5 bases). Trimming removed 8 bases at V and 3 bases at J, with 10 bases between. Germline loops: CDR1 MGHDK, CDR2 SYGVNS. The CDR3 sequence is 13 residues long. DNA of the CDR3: TGTGCCAGCGGAGACAGCGACACCGGGGAGCTGTTTTTT. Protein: CASGDSDTGELFF.

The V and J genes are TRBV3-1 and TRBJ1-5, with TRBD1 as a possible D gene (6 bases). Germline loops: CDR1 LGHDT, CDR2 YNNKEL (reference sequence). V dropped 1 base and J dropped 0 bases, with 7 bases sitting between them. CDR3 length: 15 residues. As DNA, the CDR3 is TGTGCCAGCAGCCAAGGGACAGTTAGCAATCAGCCCCAGCATTTT. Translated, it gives CASSQGTVSNQPQHF.

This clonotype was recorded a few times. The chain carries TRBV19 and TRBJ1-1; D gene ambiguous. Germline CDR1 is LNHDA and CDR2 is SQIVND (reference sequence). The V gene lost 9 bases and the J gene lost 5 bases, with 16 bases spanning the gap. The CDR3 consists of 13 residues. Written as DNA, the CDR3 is TGTGCCAGCCACGGGCCCAGTAGGACTGAAGCTTTCTTT. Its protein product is CASHGPSRTEAFF.

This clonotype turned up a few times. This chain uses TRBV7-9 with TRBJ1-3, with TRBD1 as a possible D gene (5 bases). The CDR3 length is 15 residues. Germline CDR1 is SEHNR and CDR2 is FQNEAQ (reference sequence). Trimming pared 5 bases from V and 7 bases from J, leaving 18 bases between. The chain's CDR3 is CASSGGGVWGNTIYF. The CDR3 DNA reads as TGTGCCAGCAGCGGAGGAGGCGTGTGGGGGAACACCATATATTTT.

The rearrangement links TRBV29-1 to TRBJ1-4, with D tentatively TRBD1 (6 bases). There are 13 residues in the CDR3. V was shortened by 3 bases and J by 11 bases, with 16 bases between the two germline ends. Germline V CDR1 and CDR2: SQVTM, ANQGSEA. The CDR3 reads CSVDTGSSAKLFF. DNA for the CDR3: TGCAGCGTTGATACAGGGTCCTCGGCGAAACTGTTTTTT.

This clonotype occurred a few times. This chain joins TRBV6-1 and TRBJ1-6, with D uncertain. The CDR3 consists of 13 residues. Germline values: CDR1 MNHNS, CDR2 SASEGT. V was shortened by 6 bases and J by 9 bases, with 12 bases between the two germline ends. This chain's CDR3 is CASRQKEISPLHF. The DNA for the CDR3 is TGTGCCAGCAGGCAGAAGGAAATTTCACCCCTCCACTTT.

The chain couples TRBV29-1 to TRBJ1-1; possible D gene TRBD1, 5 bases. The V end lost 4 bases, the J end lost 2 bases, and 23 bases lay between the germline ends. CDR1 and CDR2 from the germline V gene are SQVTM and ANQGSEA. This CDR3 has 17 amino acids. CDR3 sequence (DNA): TGCAGCGTTGGGTTAGCGGGGGGTACCATTAGAAACACTGAAGCTTTCTTT. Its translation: CSVGLAGGTIRNTEAFF.

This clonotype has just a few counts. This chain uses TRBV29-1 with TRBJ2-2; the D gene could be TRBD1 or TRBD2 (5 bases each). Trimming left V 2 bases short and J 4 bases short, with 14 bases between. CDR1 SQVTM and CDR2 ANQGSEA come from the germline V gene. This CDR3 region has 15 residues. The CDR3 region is CSVEKGDGRTGELFF. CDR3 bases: TGCAGCGTTGAAAAAGGGGACGGACGCACCGGGGAGCTGTTTTTT.

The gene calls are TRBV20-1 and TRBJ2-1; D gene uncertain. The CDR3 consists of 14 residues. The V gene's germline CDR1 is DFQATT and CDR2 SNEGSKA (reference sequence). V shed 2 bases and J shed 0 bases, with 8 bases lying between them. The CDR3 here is CSARTQSSYNEQFF. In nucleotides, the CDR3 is TGCAGTGCTAGAACTCAGAGCTCCTACAATGAGCAGTTCTTC.

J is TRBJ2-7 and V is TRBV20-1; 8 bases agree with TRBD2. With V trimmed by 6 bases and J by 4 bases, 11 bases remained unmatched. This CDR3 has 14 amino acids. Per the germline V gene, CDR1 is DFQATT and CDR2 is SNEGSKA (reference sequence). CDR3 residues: CSAPGGGGHYEQYF. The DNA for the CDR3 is TGCAGTGCCCCGGGGGGGGGAGGCCATTACGAGCAGTACTTC.

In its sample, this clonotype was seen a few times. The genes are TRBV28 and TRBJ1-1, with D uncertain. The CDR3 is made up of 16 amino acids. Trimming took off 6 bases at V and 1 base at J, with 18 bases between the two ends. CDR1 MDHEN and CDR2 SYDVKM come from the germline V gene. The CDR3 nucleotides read TGTGCCAGCAGCCCCCTCTCTGGAGGTGCGAACACTGAAGCTTTCTTT. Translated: CASSPLSGGANTEAFF.

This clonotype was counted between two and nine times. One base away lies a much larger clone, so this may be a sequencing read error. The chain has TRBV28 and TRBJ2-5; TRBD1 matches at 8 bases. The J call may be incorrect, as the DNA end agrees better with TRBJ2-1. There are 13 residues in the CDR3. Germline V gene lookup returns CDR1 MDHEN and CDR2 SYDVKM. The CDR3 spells CASRETGVSEQFF. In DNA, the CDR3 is TGTGCCAGCAGAGAGACAGGGGTTTCCGAGCAGTTCTTC.